This paragraph covers one T cell receptor (beta chain) sequence. Sequencing was performed with immunoSEQ multiplex PCR; in TCRdb, only in-frame clones are kept and a portion is missing. The table has over 30,000 clones, about 74% seen once; the top ten hold roughly a fifth. Trimming stripped 2 bases from V and 1 base from J, with 9 bases between. This CDR3 contains 14 residues. Germline V gene lookup returns CDR1 SGDLS and CDR2 YYNGEE. This record belongs to a study of OX40 agonist ivuxolimab in advanced cancers. The receptor was derived from an adult with an advanced solid tumor such as melanoma, head and neck, liver or kidney cancer. Sample: CD4+ or CD8+ T cells sorted from blood, taken in a trial of the OX40 agonist ivuxolimab. V gene TRBV9 combines with J gene TRBJ1-1, with unresolved D. CDR3 amino acids: CASSVGWGNTEAFF. CDR3 DNA: TGTGCCAGCAGCGTCGGGTGGGGGAACACTGAAGCTTTCTTT. Based on the CDR3 plus reference TRBV9 and TRBJ1-1, the full variable domain is DSGVTQTPKHLITATGQRVTLRCSPRSGDLSVYWYQQSLDQGLQFLIQYYNGEERAKGNILERFSAQQFPDLHSELNLSSLELGDSALYFCASSVGWGNTEAFFGQGTRLTVV.